This T cell receptor beta chain was retrieved from a study of shared clonotypes between healthy human individuals. Whole-study results and caveats: Represented genetic and exposure-history diversity was restricted by having few donors.

This clone was observed a handful of times. Antigen unknown. All donors were Caucasian adults living in Nashville, Tennessee. The assay used deep level. Each unsorted PBMC replicate got 300 ng genomic DNA, approximately 29,000 genomes. Clones were sequenced by immunoSEQ multiplex PCR, and TCRdb holds only the in-frame ones, with some missing. The repertoire consists of some 470,000 clones, with around 78% occurring once and the leading ten covering roughly 13%. CDR3 length equals 13 residues. The V end lost 4 bases, the J end lost 5 bases, and 12 bases lay between the germline ends. Germline V gene lookup returns CDR1 GTSNPN and CDR2 SVGIG (reference sequence).

The sequence was collected from a woman in her forties in good health. Some clones in this sample may be carry-over from other donors' samples. The chain is built from TRBV30 and TRBJ2-4; a possible D gene is TRBD1 (5 bases). What was sequenced was PBMCs. The chain's CDR3 is CAWMEDSQNIQYF. DNA for the CDR3: TGTGCCTGGATGGAAGACAGTCAAAACATTCAGTACTTC.